This T cell receptor (beta chain) was observed in a study of cytomegalovirus exposure and HLA in healthy donors. In the case of this clone: No antigen is known for it.

The primer mix had 60 Vbeta and 13 Jbeta primers. The table came from immunoSEQ multiplex PCR; TCRdb's copy has only in-frame clones and leaves some out. The sample shows about 110,000 clones, approximately 79% of them seen only once. Study-wide findings and caveats: Cytomegalovirus association was assigned to about 150 TCR beta chains. Trimming of TCR beta V- and J-genes showed a link, identified in a later analysis, to a missense DCLRE1C variant. According to reports, the classifier identified cytomegalovirus status with high specificity and sensitivity.

The CDR3 covers 12 residues. Germline assignment: CDR1 SGHKS and CDR2 YYEKEE (reference sequence). Trimming took 3 bases from V and 9 from J; bases not matched to a gene: 5. The receptor comes from a middle-aged woman in good health and CMV-seronegative. The chain joins TRBV5-5 to TRBJ1-1, with 7 bases fitting TRBD1. The specimen was PBMCs. The CDR3 nucleotides read TGTGCCAGCAGCTACGACAGGGATAAAGCTTTCTTT. Its translation: CASSYDRDKAFF.